Listed below are T cell receptor beta chains from one sample, sequenced in a study of blood T cell repertoires in COVID-19. Produced via immunoSEQ multiplex PCR; TCRdb's table is partial and in-frame only. This sample has about 97,000 clones, with around 80% found just once. Sample: peripheral blood. Receptors originate from a man between 65 and 85 years old with acute or convalescent COVID-19. The CDR3 runs from the conserved cysteine through the conserved F or W. The D gene is left open where the match is weak. A clone size is listed for some rows: how often the clone was seen (once, few, many), or a class if it is expanded.

V	D	size	J	CDR3	DNA
TRBV5-1	TRBD1	NA	TRBJ1-1	CASRDRGTTEAFF	TGCGCCAGCCGGGACAGGGGGACTACTGAAGCTTTCTTT
TRBV20-1	TRBD1	NA	TRBJ1-1	CSASAGQRRAFF	TGCAGTGCGAGTGCGGGACAGCGGAGAGCTTTCTTT
TRBV5-8	TRBD1	NA	TRBJ2-1	CASSNGQGGPNEQFF	TGTGCCAGCAGCAATGGACAGGGGGGTCCCAATGAGCAGTTCTTC
TRBV7-3	NA	NA	TRBJ2-1	CASSLIQGFNNEQFF	TGTGCCAGCAGCTTAATACAGGGTTTCAACAATGAGCAGTTCTTC
TRBV29-1	NA	NA	TRBJ2-7	CSVGASSDEQYF	TGCAGCGTTGGGGCTAGCTCGGACGAGCAGTACTTC
TRBV19	NA	NA	TRBJ1-5	CASSITTGALNQPQHF	TGTGCCAGTAGTATTACAACAGGAGCTCTCAATCAGCCCCAGCATTTT
TRBV5-1	TRBD2	NA	TRBJ2-3	CASSLQTSGGTDTQYF	TGCGCCAGCAGCTTGCAGACTAGCGGGGGTACAGATACGCAGTATTTT
TRBV7-9	TRBD2	NA	TRBJ2-3	CASSLEITSGGTDTQYF	TGTGCCAGCAGCTTGGAAATAACTAGCGGGGGTACAGATACGCAGTATTTT
TRBV2	NA	NA	TRBJ2-2	CASRREENTGELFF	TGTGCCAGCAGACGGGAAGAGAACACCGGGGAGCTGTTTTTT
TRBV6-6	NA	NA	TRBJ1-5	CASSYSRGSRGQPQHF	TGTGCCAGCAGTTACTCAAGGGGATCTAGGGGGCAGCCCCAGCATTTT
TRBV4-1	TRBD2	NA	TRBJ2-5	CASSPPLTSGLETQYF	TGCGCCAGCAGCCCGCCTCTTACTAGCGGGTTAGAGACCCAGTACTTC
TRBV10-2	NA	NA	TRBJ2-1	CASSGQGIREQFF	TGCGCCAGCAGTGGGCAGGGGATACGTGAGCAGTTCTTC
TRBV15	NA	once	TRBJ2-5	CATSRDRTSQETQYF	TGTGCCACCAGCAGAGATCGGACTTCTCAAGAGACCCAGTACTTC
TRBV28	TRBD1	NA	TRBJ1-5	CASSSGQGVRPQHF	TGTGCCAGCAGCTCAGGACAGGGGGTGAGGCCCCAGCATTTT
TRBV19	TRBD1	NA	TRBJ1-2	CASSKDRLGGYTF	TGTGCCAGTTCCAAGGACAGGTTAGGTGGCTACACCTTC
TRBV7-3	TRBD1	NA	TRBJ1-4	CASSWGQNEKLFF	TGTGCCAGCAGCTGGGGACAGAATGAAAAACTGTTTTTT
TRBV6-5	NA	NA	TRBJ1-6	CASSPDHNSPLHF	TGTGCCAGCAGCCCAGATCATAATTCACCCCTCCACTTT
TRBV14	NA	NA	TRBJ2-1	CASSQLDYPSDEQFF	TGTGCCAGCAGCCAACTGGACTACCCGTCGGATGAGCAGTTCTTC
TRBV7-2	TRBD2	NA	TRBJ2-1	CASSFRREYNEQFF	TGTGCCAGCAGCTTTCGGCGGGAGTATAATGAGCAGTTCTTC
TRBV30	NA	NA	TRBJ2-7	CAWIPTGLSYEQYF	TGTGCCTGGATACCCACAGGACTATCCTACGAGCAGTACTTC
TRBV19	NA	NA	TRBJ1-1	CASSILTANTEAFF	TGTGCCAGTAGTATTTTGACAGCGAACACTGAAGCTTTCTTT
TRBV7-9	NA	NA	TRBJ1-2	CASSSTANYGYTF	TGTGCCAGCAGCTCGACAGCTAACTATGGCTACACCTTC
TRBV3-1/TRBV3-2	TRBD1	once	TRBJ1-4	CASSPRDRDEKLFF	TGTGCCAGCAGCCCTCGGGACAGGGATGAAAAACTGTTTTTT
TRBV4-1	NA	NA	TRBJ2-2	CASGTFGGAYTGELFF	TGCGCCAGCGGGACCTTTGGGGGCGCTTATACCGGGGAGCTGTTTTTT
TRBV29-1	NA	NA	TRBJ2-2	CSVSYDTNTGELFF	TGCAGCGTCTCGTATGACACGAACACCGGGGAGCTGTTTTTT
TRBV19	NA	NA	TRBJ2-2	CASSIGGTGELFF	TGTGCCAGTAGTATCGGAGGGACCGGGGAGCTGTTTTTT
TRBV10-3	TRBD1	NA	TRBJ1-5	CAIRKGQGVRPQHF	TGTGCCATCAGAAAGGGACAGGGGGTTCGGCCCCAGCATTTT
TRBV7-9	NA	NA	TRBJ2-7	CASSPRGYTYEQYF	TGTGCCAGCAGCCCGAGAGGTTATACCTACGAGCAGTACTTC
TRBV28	TRBD2	NA	TRBJ2-7	CASSSPGLTYEQYF	TGTGCCAGCAGTTCACCGGGACTAACCTACGAGCAGTACTTC
TRBV6-5	NA	NA	TRBJ1-6	CASKPPNSPLHF	TGTGCCAGCAAGCCCCCTAATTCACCCCTCCACTTT
TRBV28	NA	NA	TRBJ2-7	CASSLASTTGEQYF	TGTGCCAGCAGTTTGGCTAGCACCACCGGCGAGCAGTACTTC
TRBV28	NA	NA	TRBJ2-7	CASREQFYEQYF	TGTGCCAGCAGGGAACAGTTCTACGAGCAGTACTTC
TRBV27	TRBD1	NA	TRBJ2-7	CASSSPGQGYEQYF	TGTGCCAGCAGTTCGCCGGGACAGGGTTACGAGCAGTACTTC
TRBV6-5	TRBD1	NA	TRBJ1-5	CASRQGMAQPQHF	TGTGCCTCTAGACAGGGGATGGCTCAGCCCCAGCATTTT
TRBV6-5	NA	once	TRBJ2-5	CASRRVAGKLETQYF	TGTGCCAGCCGCAGGGTAGCAGGCAAGCTCGAGACCCAGTACTTC
TRBV2	NA	NA	TRBJ1-5	CASSDFRGNQPQHF	TGTGCCAGCAGTGACTTCCGCGGCAATCAGCCCCAGCATTTT
TRBV7-2	TRBD2	NA	TRBJ2-7	CASSLVGGLAGGEQYF	TGTGCCAGCAGCTTAGTGGGGGGACTAGCGGGAGGCGAGCAGTACTTC
TRBV18	TRBD2	NA	TRBJ2-1	CASSPPGGGAHNEQFF	TGTGCCAGCTCACCCCCAGGCGGGGGGGCCCACAATGAGCAGTTCTTC
TRBV5-5	NA	NA	TRBJ1-6	CASTLGYSQLLHF	TGTGCCAGCACCTTGGGCTACAGCCAACTCCTCCACTTT
TRBV12-3/TRBV12-4	NA	NA	TRBJ1-1	CASSLEGITEAFF	TGTGCCAGCAGTTTAGAGGGGATCACTGAAGCTTTCTTT
TRBV14	NA	NA	TRBJ1-1	CASSQVYGNTEAFF	TGTGCCAGCAGCCAGGTATACGGGAACACTGAAGCTTTCTTT
TRBV7-2	TRBD1	once	TRBJ1-1	CASSLGGQGASKAFF	TGTGCCAGCAGCTTAGGGGGACAGGGGGCGAGCAAAGCTTTCTTT
TRBV7-3	NA	NA	TRBJ1-2	CASSTGPTYGYTF	TGTGCCAGCAGCACTGGGCCGACCTATGGCTACACCTTC
TRBV5-5	TRBD2	NA	TRBJ2-1	CASSSTGTSSNEQFF	TGTGCCAGCAGTTCAACCGGGACTAGCAGTAATGAGCAGTTCTTC
TRBV7-2	NA	NA	TRBJ2-5	CASNEQGGVETQYF	TGTGCCAGCAACGAACAGGGAGGGGTAGAGACCCAGTACTTC
TRBV7-2	NA	once	TRBJ1-1	CASSLREGRSTEAFF	TGTGCCAGCAGCTTACGAGAAGGTCGGAGCACTGAAGCTTTCTTT
TRBV10-1	TRBD1	NA	TRBJ1-2	CASTGTVPYNYGYTF	TGCGCCAGCACCGGGACAGTCCCTTACAACTATGGCTACACCTTC
TRBV18	NA	NA	TRBJ1-5	CASSPPGMANQPQHF	TGTGCCAGCTCACCTCCAGGGATGGCTAATCAGCCCCAGCATTTT
TRBV11-2	NA	NA	TRBJ2-7	CASSLGRTAYEQYF	TGTGCCAGCAGCTTAGGTAGGACAGCCTACGAGCAGTACTTC
TRBV27	TRBD2	NA	TRBJ2-2	CASSSLSGTRVSTGELFF	TGTGCCAGCAGTTCACTCTCCGGGACTAGAGTCTCCACCGGGGAGCTGTTTTTT
TRBV18	TRBD2	NA	TRBJ2-1	CASSPREGPAEQFF	TGTGCCAGCTCACCCCGGGAGGGACCAGCTGAGCAGTTCTTC
TRBV10-3	NA	NA	TRBJ2-7	CAISGGGNEQYF	TGTGCCATCAGTGGGGGAGGTAACGAGCAGTACTTC
TRBV6-5	TRBD1	NA	TRBJ1-5	CASSHGQGEFQPQHF	TGTGCCAGCAGTCATGGACAGGGGGAATTTCAGCCCCAGCATTTT
TRBV29-1	NA	NA	TRBJ2-1	CSVVGYGRSGTNEQFF	TGCAGCGTTGTGGGGTATGGGAGGTCGGGAACTAATGAGCAGTTCTTC
TRBV10-3	NA	NA	TRBJ2-3	CAISEKAGALTDTQYF	TGTGCCATCAGTGAGAAGGCGGGGGCCCTCACAGATACGCAGTATTTT
TRBV7-6	TRBD2	NA	TRBJ2-1	CASSQSGTGGEQFF	TGTGCCAGCAGCCAGAGCGGGACCGGAGGGGAGCAGTTCTTC
TRBV28	NA	once	TRBJ2-7	CASSSTRYEQYF	TGTGCCAGCAGTTCTACCAGGTACGAGCAGTACTTC
TRBV27	TRBD1	NA	TRBJ1-4	CASSLSIGTVNEKLFF	TGTGCCAGCAGTTTAAGTATTGGGACAGTTAATGAAAAACTGTTTTTT
TRBV29-1	NA	once	TRBJ1-1	CSVEALTFSGRTEAFF	TGCAGCGTTGAAGCCCTGACATTTTCTGGTCGGACTGAAGCTTTCTTT